These 18 T cell receptor beta chains came from one sample sequenced in a study of blood T cell repertoires in COVID-19. Clones were read by immunoSEQ multiplex PCR, and TCRdb kept only the in-frame ones, dropping some. The sample gives approximately 200,000 clones, roughly 84% of which show up once; roughly 3% is in the top ten. The specimen sequenced was peripheral blood. The receptor source for this set is a woman aged 25-40 years who had recovered from COVID-19.

This clone has a single count. This CDR3 reads CATSPRNSYEQYF. The CDR3 DNA follows: TGTGCCACCTCCCCCAGAAATTCCTACGAGCAGTACTTC. The V gene is TRBV27, the J gene TRBJ2-7; no definite D call. CDR3 length equals 13 residues. With 10 bases removed from V and 1 base from J, the gap between germline ends came to 14 bases. CDR1 MNHEY and CDR2 SMNVEV come from the germline V gene (reference sequence).

The chain combines TRBV2 with TRBJ2-7; 7 bases are a match to TRBD2. The CDR3 sequence is 17 residues long. Germline CDR1 reads SNHLY; CDR2 reads FYNNEI. V shed 7 bases, J shed 5 bases, and the junction held 20 bases outside the gene matches. CDR3 sequence (DNA): TGTGCCAGCATCATAGCGGGTCCCTCCCTGGGAGGGGACGAGCAGTACTTC. Translated, it gives CASIIAGPSLGGDEQYF.

The chain joins TRBV5-1 to TRBJ2-1, with 12 bases matching TRBD2. This CDR3 contains 18 residues. With V trimmed by 0 bases and J by 1 base, 5 bases remained unmatched. The germline V gene encodes CDR1 SGHRS and CDR2 YFSETQ. Written as DNA, the CDR3 is TGCGCCAGCAGCTTGGGACTAGCGGGAGCGGTATCCTACAATGAGCAGTTCTTC. It codes for CASSLGLAGAVSYNEQFF.

V gene TRBV28 combines with J gene TRBJ2-1; 12 bases map to TRBD2. Germline CDR1 and CDR2: MDHEN and SYDVKM. The CDR3 length is 16 residues. Trimming took 3 bases from V and 8 from J; bases not matched to a gene: 8. In nucleotides, the CDR3 is TGTGCCAGCAGTTTCCCGACTAGCGGGGGAAGGGATGAGCAGTTCTTC. Protein sequence: CASSFPTSGGRDEQFF.

CDR3 amino acids: CASSHIGLAGGTGELFF. In DNA form, the CDR3 reads TGTGCCAGCAGCCATATTGGACTAGCGGGAGGTACCGGGGAGCTGTTTTTT. This chain connects TRBV3-1 (or the pseudogene TRBV3-2) to TRBJ2-2; 14 nucleotides match TRBD2. Trimming removed 3 bases from V and 5 bases from J; junction bases left unmatched: 5. This CDR3 spans 17 amino acids. CDR1 is LGHDT and CDR2 is YNNKEL in the germline V gene (reference sequence).

The V gene is TRBV5-8, the J gene TRBJ1-1; D is undetermined. The CDR3 has 15 residues. Per germline, CDR1 SGHTS and CDR2 YDEGEE. Trimming cost V 5 bases and J 1 base, with 15 bases left between them. CDR3 in DNA: TGTGCCAGCAGATCCCGGGAGCTTAAGAACACTGAAGCTTTCTTT. It yields the protein CASRSRELKNTEAFF.

This sequence joins TRBV28 and TRBJ2-1, with 8 bases matching TRBD1. CDR3 size: 16 residues. CDR1 and CDR2 from the germline V gene are MDHEN and SYDVKM. Trimming cost V 3 bases and J 0 bases; bases outside gene matches: 4. In DNA, the CDR3 is TGTGCCAGCAGTTTGACAGGGGACAGCTCCTACAATGAGCAGTTCTTC. It specifies CASSLTGDSSYNEQFF.

The gene calls are TRBV5-1 and TRBJ2-5, with D perhaps TRBD2 (5 bases). V was trimmed by 2 bases and J by 1 base, leaving 6 bases between them. The CDR3 runs to 13 residues. Germline V CDR1 and CDR2: SGHRS, YFSETQ. The CDR3 loop reads CASSFRGQETQYF. CDR3 sequence (DNA): TGCGCCAGCAGCTTTCGGGGCCAAGAGACCCAGTACTTC.

This chain joins TRBV6-5 and TRBJ1-5; 9 bases agree with TRBD1. The junction had 9 bases not matched to a gene; V was cut back by 6 bases and J by 6 bases. Germline V lookup: CDR1 MNHEY, CDR2 SVGAGI. This CDR3 has 15 residues. The CDR3 spells CASRGTGFGGQPQHF. In DNA form, the CDR3 reads TGTGCCAGCAGGGGGACAGGGTTTGGCGGTCAGCCCCAGCATTTT.

This sequence joins TRBV5-6 and TRBJ2-3, with TRBD1 matching 9 bases. V shed 1 base and J 1 base; nucleotides not matched to a gene: 1. This CDR3 spans 15 amino acids. CDR1 is SGHDT, CDR2 YYEEEE, per germline. The CDR3 DNA reads as TGTGCCAGCAGCTTGAGGACAGGGGGCACAGATACGCAGTATTTT. This translates into CASSLRTGGTDTQYF.

V gene TRBV5-5 combines with J gene TRBJ2-7, with 9 bases lining up with TRBD1. V shed 3 bases and J 5 bases; nucleotides not matched to a gene: 6. This CDR3 has 14 amino acids. Germline CDR1 is SGHKS and CDR2 is YYEKEE (reference sequence). CDR3 DNA: TGTGCCAGCAGCTCCGGGACAGGGATCCACGAGCAGTACTTC. It codes for CASSSGTGIHEQYF.

The V gene is TRBV12-5, the J gene TRBJ2-5, with D perhaps matching TRBD1 (5 bases). Trimming took off 5 bases at V and 7 bases at J, with 23 bases between the two ends. Per the germline V gene, CDR1 is LGHNT and CDR2 is FRNRAP. The CDR3 is 16 amino acids. The CDR3 DNA sequence: TGTGCTAGTGGTCCCTCTGCGGAAGGGGTTTTTCGGACCCAGTACTTC. This translates into CASGPSAEGVFRTQYF.

The J gene is TRBJ1-3, the V gene TRBV18, with 7 bases matching TRBD1. The CDR3 extends over 15 amino acids. CDR1 and CDR2 from the germline V gene are KGHSH and LQKENI. With 6 bases clipped from V and 2 bases from J, the junction kept 7 bases outside the gene matches. As DNA, the CDR3 is TGTGCCAGCTCGCCAGGGGGGACGACTGGAAACACCATATATTTT. Residues: CASSPGGTTGNTIYF.

The chain links TRBV3-1 (or the pseudogene TRBV3-2) to TRBJ1-1; 10 nucleotides agree with TRBD1. Trimming removed 4 bases from V and 4 bases from J; junction bases left unmatched: 6. CDR3 length: 15 amino acids. Germline CDR1 LGHDT, CDR2 YNNKEL (reference sequence). As DNA, the CDR3 is TGTGCCAGCAGCCCGAGACAGGGGGCGCGCACTGAAGCTTTCTTT. Its protein product is CASSPRQGARTEAFF.

The V and J genes are TRBV7-3 and TRBJ1-5; tentative D call: TRBD1 (5 bases). In germline, CDR1 is SGHTA, CDR2 FQGTGA. V gave up 6 bases and J gave up 5 bases, with 11 bases separating them. This CDR3 has 13 residues. The CDR3: CASSSGYYQPQHF. The DNA of the CDR3 is TGTGCCAGCAGTTCAGGGTACTATCAGCCCCAGCATTTT.

The CDR3 reads CASKLGRGPHEQYF. The CDR3 bases are TGCGCCAGCAAGTTGGGGCGGGGCCCCCACGAGCAGTACTTC. The chain joins TRBV23-1 to TRBJ2-7; tentative D call: TRBD2 (6 bases). TRBV23-1 is annotated as an ORF whose role is uncertain. V lost 7 bases and J 5 bases, leaving 18 bases between the germline ends. The CDR3 is 14 residues long.

The rearrangement uses TRBV2 and TRBJ1-4; unclear D gene. Trimming removed 2 bases from V and 3 bases from J, with 7 bases in between. The length of the CDR3 is 14 residues. In germline, CDR1 is SNHLY, CDR2 FYNNEI. CDR3 sequence (DNA): TGTGCCAGCAGTGAAAAGGGAGCTAATGAAAAACTGTTTTTT. Protein sequence: CASSEKGANEKLFF.

The chain links TRBV29-1 to TRBJ1-2; 7 bases map to TRBD1. Trimming cost V 4 bases and J 2 bases; bases outside gene matches: 4. This CDR3 has 13 residues. CDR1 is SQVTM, CDR2 ANQGSEA, per germline. In nucleotides, the CDR3 is TGCAGCGTTGGGGGACAGAGCAACTATGGCTACACCTTC. Protein product: CSVGGQSNYGYTF.